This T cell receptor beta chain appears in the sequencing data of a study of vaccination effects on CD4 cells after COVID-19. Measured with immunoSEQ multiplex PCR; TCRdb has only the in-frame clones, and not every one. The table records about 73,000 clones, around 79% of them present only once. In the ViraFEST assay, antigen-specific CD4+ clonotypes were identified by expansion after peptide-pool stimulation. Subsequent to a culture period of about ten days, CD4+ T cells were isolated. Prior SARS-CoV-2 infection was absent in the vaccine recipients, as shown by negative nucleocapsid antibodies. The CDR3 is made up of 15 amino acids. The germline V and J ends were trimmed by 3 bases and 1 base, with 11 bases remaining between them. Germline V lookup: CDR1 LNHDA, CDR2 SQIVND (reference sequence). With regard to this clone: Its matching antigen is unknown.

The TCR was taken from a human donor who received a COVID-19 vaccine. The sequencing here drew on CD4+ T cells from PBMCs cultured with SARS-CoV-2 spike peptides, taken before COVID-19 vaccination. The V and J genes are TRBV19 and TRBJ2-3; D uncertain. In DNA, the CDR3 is TGTGCCAGTAGTATCAGCCCGACTGGCACAGATACGCAGTATTTT. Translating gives CASSISPTGTDTQYF.